These T cell receptor beta chains were read from a single sample in a study of T-cell reconstitution after alpha-beta-depleted transplantation in children. TCRdb reprocessed the PCR reads via MiXCR and lists one record per CDR3 protein. The sample records 220,000 or so distinct CDR3 sequences, 7.5% to 9.5% being singletons. Sequencing used PBMCs, mostly from graft donor cells, obtained 180 days after TCRalphabeta/CD19-depleted stem cell transplant. These receptors were taken from a male patient between 10 and 17 years old who had a stem cell transplant for acute lymphoblastic leukemia, so the T cells may come from the graft donor. Both conserved end residues are part of each CDR3. D genes are given only for firm matches. Size values are once, few and many counts, or a class for expanded clones, and some rows have none.

V gene: TRBV29-1; J gene: TRBJ2-7; clone size: -; D gene: TRBD2; CDR3 DNA: TGCAGCGCCTATGGGCGGGGGGGATCCTACGAGCAGTACTTC; CDR3 protein: CSAYGRGGSYEQYF
V gene: TRBV5-4; J gene: TRBJ2-7; clone size: many; D gene: TRBD1; CDR3 DNA: TGTGCCAGCAGCTTGGACCGGACAGGGGGGTACGAGCAGTACTTC; CDR3 protein: CASSLDRTGGYEQYF
V gene: TRBV4-3; J gene: TRBJ2-2; clone size: -; D gene: -; CDR3 DNA: TGCGCCAGCAGCCAAGAAAGGGGAACAGGGACCGGGGAGCTGTTTTTT; CDR3 protein: CASSQERGTGTGELFF
V gene: TRBV5-1; J gene: TRBJ2-1; clone size: few; D gene: -; CDR3 DNA: TGCGCCAGCAGCTCCCGGGGGCCGGGCCTGTACAATGAGCAGTTCTTC; CDR3 protein: CASSSRGPGLYNEQFF
V gene: TRBV20-1; J gene: TRBJ2-3; clone size: many; D gene: TRBD1; CDR3 DNA: TGCAGTGCTAGCTGGGGACAGGGTCCACCAACGCAGTATTTT; CDR3 protein: CSASWGQGPPTQYF
V gene: TRBV18; J gene: TRBJ2-5; clone size: many; D gene: -; CDR3 DNA: TGTGCCAGCTCACAGGCTAGCGACCAAGAGACCCAGTACTTC; CDR3 protein: CASSQASDQETQYF
V gene: TRBV19; J gene: TRBJ2-3; clone size: -; D gene: TRBD2; CDR3 DNA: TGTGCCAGTAGCGACGGGGGGACTAGCGGGATGACAGATACGCAGTATTTT; CDR3 protein: CASSDGGTSGMTDTQYF
V gene: TRBV5-5; J gene: TRBJ1-5; clone size: many; D gene: -; CDR3 DNA: TGTGCCAGCAGCCACATAACAGGGTCCGGCAATCAGCCCCAGCATTTT; CDR3 protein: CASSHITGSGNQPQHF
V gene: TRBV4-3; J gene: TRBJ2-7; clone size: many; D gene: TRBD2; CDR3 DNA: TGCGCCAGCAGCCAAGAAGCCTTCGGCGGGGGGGCACGGGAGCAGTACTTC; CDR3 protein: CASSQEAFGGGAREQYF
V gene: TRBV5-8; J gene: TRBJ1-1; clone size: many; D gene: TRBD1; CDR3 DNA: TGTGCCAGCAGCTTGGATCTCCAGGGGGGAACTGAAGCTTTCTTT; CDR3 protein: CASSLDLQGGTEAFF
V gene: TRBV6-1; J gene: TRBJ2-1; clone size: -; D gene: -; CDR3 DNA: TGTGCCAGCAGCCCCCGAGGCCTATACAATGAGCAGTTCTTC; CDR3 protein: CASSPRGLYNEQFF
V gene: TRBV7-3; J gene: TRBJ2-3; clone size: many; D gene: TRBD1; CDR3 DNA: TGTGCCAGCAGCTCGGGACAGGGGAGAGCAGATACGCAGTATTTT; CDR3 protein: CASSSGQGRADTQYF
V gene: TRBV20-1; J gene: TRBJ2-2; clone size: -; D gene: -; CDR3 DNA: TGCAGTGCTTCCGGGTGGAGGGCCGGGGAGCTGTTTTTT; CDR3 protein: CSASGWRAGELFF
V gene: TRBV20-1; J gene: TRBJ2-3; clone size: many; D gene: TRBD2; CDR3 DNA: TGCAGTGCTAGCGACCGCGGGAGGATGAGCACAGATACGCAGTATTTT; CDR3 protein: CSASDRGRMSTDTQYF
V gene: TRBV7-3; J gene: TRBJ2-7; clone size: many; D gene: TRBD2; CDR3 DNA: TGTGCCAGCAGCTTAACAGTTAGCGGGGGAGCCTACGAGCAGTACTTC; CDR3 protein: CASSLTVSGGAYEQYF
V gene: TRBV20-1; J gene: TRBJ2-6; clone size: many; D gene: -; CDR3 DNA: TGCAGTGCTTTCTGGGCGTCCAACGTCCTGACTTTC; CDR3 protein: CSAFWASNVLTF
V gene: TRBV29-1; J gene: TRBJ2-5; clone size: -; D gene: TRBD2; CDR3 DNA: TGCAGCGTTGAAGACAAGGACTATAGCGGGGGGACATTAAGGGGGGAGACCCAGTACTTC; CDR3 protein: CSVEDKDYSGGTLRGETQYF
V gene: TRBV21-1; J gene: TRBJ2-7; clone size: many; D gene: -; CDR3 DNA: TGTGCCAGCAGCCCCGGAGCGCAGCAGTACTTC; CDR3 protein: CASSPGAQQYF
V gene: TRBV10-3; J gene: TRBJ2-2; clone size: many; D gene: TRBD2; CDR3 DNA: TGTGCCATCAGGACTAGCGGGGTCTCCGGGGAGCTGTTTTTT; CDR3 protein: CAIRTSGVSGELFF
V gene: TRBV5-5; J gene: TRBJ2-5; clone size: many; D gene: -; CDR3 DNA: TGTGCCAGCAGCTTGGAAGGTGTTCCGAGGGAGACCCAGTACTTC; CDR3 protein: CASSLEGVPRETQYF
V gene: TRBV20-1; J gene: TRBJ2-7; clone size: many; D gene: TRBD2; CDR3 DNA: TGCAGTGCTAGACCCACGGCTAGCGGGAGGGCATACGAGCAGTACTTC; CDR3 protein: CSARPTASGRAYEQYF
V gene: TRBV3-1; J gene: TRBJ2-7; clone size: many; D gene: -; CDR3 DNA: TGTGCCAGCAGCTCCCGGGACGGGCCCTACGAGCAGTACTTC; CDR3 protein: CASSSRDGPYEQYF
V gene: TRBV28; J gene: TRBJ1-1; clone size: many; D gene: -; CDR3 DNA: TGTGCCAGCAGTTTTAACGATGAAGCTTTCTTT; CDR3 protein: CASSFNDEAFF
V gene: TRBV28; J gene: TRBJ2-6; clone size: many; D gene: TRBD2; CDR3 DNA: TGTGCCAGCAGTTTCCTAGCGGGAGAGAATGGGGCCAACGTCCTGACTTTC; CDR3 protein: CASSFLAGENGANVLTF
V gene: TRBV12-3/TRBV12-4; J gene: TRBJ2-3; clone size: many; D gene: TRBD1; CDR3 DNA: TGTGCCAGTGTTTCGGGACAGTCCACAGATACGCAGTATTTT; CDR3 protein: CASVSGQSTDTQYF
V gene: TRBV7-3; J gene: TRBJ2-1; clone size: many; D gene: TRBD2; CDR3 DNA: TGTGCCAGCAGCTCCACTAGCGGGGTGGATGAGCAGTTCTTC; CDR3 protein: CASSSTSGVDEQFF
V gene: TRBV28; J gene: TRBJ2-1; clone size: many; D gene: -; CDR3 DNA: TGTGCCAGCAGTTTTGGGACCCTATACAATGAGCAGTTCTTC; CDR3 protein: CASSFGTLYNEQFF
V gene: TRBV20-1; J gene: TRBJ1-6; clone size: many; D gene: -; CDR3 DNA: TGCAGTGCTAGAGGGGGGCGCGATAATTCACCCCTCCACTTT; CDR3 protein: CSARGGRDNSPLHF
V gene: TRBV5-1; J gene: TRBJ2-7; clone size: many; D gene: -; CDR3 DNA: TGCGCCAGCAGCGGGGACGCAGGGGCCTACGAGCAGTACTTC; CDR3 protein: CASSGDAGAYEQYF
V gene: TRBV20-1; J gene: TRBJ1-2; clone size: many; D gene: TRBD1; CDR3 DNA: TGCAGTGCTAGCCGGACAGGGGGCAATGGCTACACCTTC; CDR3 protein: CSASRTGGNGYTF
V gene: TRBV29-1; J gene: TRBJ2-1; clone size: many; D gene: TRBD1; CDR3 DNA: TGCAGCGTTGAGAGGGGGCGAGGCAATGAGCAGTTCTTC; CDR3 protein: CSVERGRGNEQFF
V gene: TRBV4-2; J gene: TRBJ2-7; clone size: many; D gene: TRBD2; CDR3 DNA: TGTGCCAGCAGTCCCGGGACTAGCGGGGCCTACGAGCAGTACTTC; CDR3 protein: CASSPGTSGAYEQYF
V gene: TRBV12-5; J gene: TRBJ2-2; clone size: many; D gene: -; CDR3 DNA: TGTGCTAGTGGACCGAGGGACACCGGGGAGCTGTTTTTT; CDR3 protein: CASGPRDTGELFF
V gene: TRBV12-3/TRBV12-4; J gene: TRBJ2-7; clone size: many; D gene: -; CDR3 DNA: TGTGCCAGCACGGGACGGAACTCCTACGAGCAGTACTTC; CDR3 protein: CASTGRNSYEQYF
V gene: TRBV20-1; J gene: TRBJ1-6; clone size: few; D gene: -; CDR3 DNA: TGCAGTGCCCCCCCGAACAGGGATAATTCACCCCTCCACTTT; CDR3 protein: CSAPPNRDNSPLHF
V gene: TRBV21-1; J gene: TRBJ1-5; clone size: -; D gene: -; CDR3 DNA: TGTGCCAGCAGCAAGGGAGGAGAGGGGGAAAGCAATCAGCCCCAGCATTTT; CDR3 protein: CASSKGGEGESNQPQHF
V gene: TRBV9; J gene: TRBJ2-1; clone size: many; D gene: TRBD2; CDR3 DNA: TGTGCCAGCAGCGTAGCTCCTAGCGGGAGGGCCCTCTACAATGAGCAGTTCTTC; CDR3 protein: CASSVAPSGRALYNEQFF
V gene: TRBV7-2; J gene: TRBJ2-7; clone size: many; D gene: TRBD1; CDR3 DNA: TGTGCCAGCAGCTTAGCCCGGGACAGGAGATTCTACGAGCAGTACTTC; CDR3 protein: CASSLARDRRFYEQYF
V gene: TRBV6-2/TRBV6-3; J gene: TRBJ1-1; clone size: many; D gene: -; CDR3 DNA: TGTGCCAGCAGGCTCGTTATTCCGAACACTGAAGCTTTCTTT; CDR3 protein: CASRLVIPNTEAFF
V gene: TRBV11-2; J gene: TRBJ2-5; clone size: many; D gene: TRBD2; CDR3 DNA: TGTGCCAGCAGCCCATCCGGGACTAGCGGGTACCAAGAGACCCAGTACTTC; CDR3 protein: CASSPSGTSGYQETQYF
V gene: TRBV20-1; J gene: TRBJ2-3; clone size: many; D gene: TRBD2; CDR3 DNA: TGCAGTGCTAACGGACTAGCGGGAGATTTGGATACGCAGTATTTT; CDR3 protein: CSANGLAGDLDTQYF
V gene: TRBV4-3; J gene: TRBJ2-3; clone size: many; D gene: TRBD2; CDR3 DNA: TGCGCCAGCAGCCAAGATCGCCGAACTAGCGGGGGGCTTGTTAGTACGCAGTATTTT; CDR3 protein: CASSQDRRTSGGLVSTQYF
V gene: TRBV12-3/TRBV12-4; J gene: TRBJ2-3; clone size: -; D gene: TRBD2; CDR3 DNA: TGTGCCAGCAGTGCTAGCGGGAGGGTCACAGATACGCAGTATTTT; CDR3 protein: CASSASGRVTDTQYF
V gene: TRBV27; J gene: TRBJ2-6; clone size: many; D gene: -; CDR3 DNA: TGTGCCAGCAGTTTATCCCCCTCTGGGGCCAACGTCCTGACTTTC; CDR3 protein: CASSLSPSGANVLTF
V gene: TRBV10-3; J gene: TRBJ2-7; clone size: many; D gene: -; CDR3 DNA: TGTGCCATCAGTGATGGGCGGAGCGGAAACTCCTACGAGCAGTACTTC; CDR3 protein: CAISDGRSGNSYEQYF
V gene: TRBV27; J gene: TRBJ1-2; clone size: many; D gene: -; CDR3 DNA: TGTGCCAGCAGTTTTGGGTTTGGGCAGGGTAATGGCTACACCTTC; CDR3 protein: CASSFGFGQGNGYTF
V gene: TRBV6-5; J gene: TRBJ1-3; clone size: many; D gene: -; CDR3 DNA: TGTGCCAGCAGGACCGCCGGGACACCTAACTCTGGAAACACCATATATTTT; CDR3 protein: CASRTAGTPNSGNTIYF
V gene: TRBV5-1; J gene: TRBJ2-1; clone size: many; D gene: TRBD2; CDR3 DNA: TGCGCCAGCAGCTTGGCACGACTAGCGGGAGTACCGCTCTTC; CDR3 protein: CASSLARLAGVPLF
V gene: TRBV7-6; J gene: TRBJ2-3; clone size: many; D gene: TRBD2; CDR3 DNA: TGTGCCAGCAGCTTAGCCCCTCCCACGCGACGGGGGGGAAGCACAGATACGCAGTATTTT; CDR3 protein: CASSLAPPTRRGGSTDTQYF